The present T cell receptor (beta chain) was sequenced within a study of CD8 T cells in Susac syndrome. This clonotype has only one observation. FACS was used to enrich TEMRA cells, whereas the CD8+ and CD4+ T cells were obtained by negative isolation. Roughly 0.45 to 1 ug RNA was reverse transcribed with random hexamers. Via MiXCR, TCRdb re-called the immunoSEQ multiplex PCR reads, giving one row per CDR3 protein. The table records about 110,000 distinct CDR3 sequences, roughly 94% of them present only once. This CDR3 has 14 residues. The V end was cut by 4 bases, the J end by 3 bases, with 13 bases between. Germline-derived CDR1 and CDR2 are SGHRS and YFSETQ.

Material for sequencing was CD8+ T cells from PBMCs. J is TRBJ1-1 and V is TRBV5-1, with D uncertain. This TCR derives from a human donor with Susac syndrome. The CDR3 protein is CASSPMPGDTEAFF. CDR3 bases: TGCGCCAGCAGCCCCATGCCTGGGGACACTGAAGCTTTCTTT.